What follows are 27 T cell receptor beta chains derived from one specimen sequenced in a study of early T cells in non-severe SARS-CoV-2 infection. Via MiXCR, TCRdb re-called the 5' RACE reads, giving one row per CDR3 protein. The data show tens of thousands of distinct CDR3 sequences, approximately 4.8% seen once. Sequencing was performed on whole blood. The receptors were gathered from an adult who was a healthcare worker with PCR-confirmed SARS-CoV-2 infection or an uninfected control (not recorded which).

This clonotype came up many times. V and J are TRBV19 and TRBJ1-5; D gene uncertain. The CDR3 covers 17 residues. Germline CDR1 reads LNHDA; CDR2 reads SQIVND (reference sequence). Trimming pared 7 bases from V and 2 bases from J, leaving 21 bases between. The chain's CDR3 is CASTQRTGSERNQPQHF. As DNA, the CDR3 is TGTGCCAGTACCCAAAGGACGGGTAGTGAGCGCAATCAGCCCCAGCATTTT.

Many counts were recorded for this clonotype. This chain links TRBV3-1 with TRBJ2-7, with D perhaps matching TRBD2 (6 bases). The CDR3 spans 15 residues. Trimming shortened V by 3 bases and J by 0 bases, and 12 bases separated the two germline ends. CDR1 and CDR2 from the germline V gene are LGHDT and YNNKEL (reference sequence). CDR3: CASSQEGWSSYEQYF. As DNA, the CDR3 is TGTGCCAGCAGCCAGGAGGGTTGGAGCTCCTACGAGCAGTACTTC.

At least ten counts were recorded for this clonotype. The chain uses TRBV19 and TRBJ2-3; 9 nucleotides agree with TRBD1. V was pared by 3 bases and J by 2 bases, with 3 bases of the junction left unmatched. Germline lookup yields CDR1 LNHDA and CDR2 SQIVND (reference sequence). CDR3 length: 15 amino acids. In DNA, the CDR3 is TGTGCCAGTAGTATCGGGACAGGGATCACAGATACGCAGTATTTT. Translated, it gives CASSIGTGITDTQYF.

The chain recombines TRBV6-5 with TRBJ2-2; D possibly uses TRBD1 or TRBD2 (7 bases each). The CDR3 runs to 16 residues. Trimming left V 7 bases short and J 3 bases short, with 18 bases between. Germline V gene sequence: CDR1 MNHEY, CDR2 SVGAGI. The CDR3, as DNA: TGTGCCAGCACCCCCCAGGGGGGGCGAGACACCGGGGAGCTGTTTTTT. Translating gives CASTPQGGRDTGELFF.

This clonotype was detected ten times or more. Given a much more abundant clone one base away, this may be a read error. The chain has TRBV14 and TRBJ2-1; D might be TRBD2 (6 bases). The germline V gene encodes CDR1 SGHDN and CDR2 FVKESK. CDR3 size: 14 residues. CDR3 in DNA: TGTGTCAGCAGCCAAGCGCGGGGTTACAATGAGCAGTTCTTC. Amino acids: CVSSQARGYNEQFF.

In its sample, this clonotype was seen many times. The gene calls are TRBV5-1 and TRBJ2-7; 12 positions match TRBD2. The germline V gene has CDR1 SGHRS and CDR2 YFSETQ. V lost 0 bases, J lost 5 bases, and 3 bases stayed unmatched. The CDR3 runs 15 residues. The CDR3 sequence is CASSLASGRADEQYF. For the CDR3, the DNA is TGCGCCAGCAGCTTGGCTAGCGGGAGGGCGGACGAGCAGTACTTC.

This clonotype appeared a few times. The chain couples TRBV7-8 to TRBJ1-2; perhaps TRBD1 as D (5 bases). The CDR3 is 13 residues long. Germline V CDR1 and CDR2: SGHVS, FQNEAQ. Trimming stripped 2 bases from V and 2 bases from J, with 6 bases between. The CDR3 DNA is TGTGCCAGCAGCTTATGGACAAACTATGGCTACACCTTC. It encodes CASSLWTNYGYTF.

This clonotype was seen repeatedly, ten times or more. V is TRBV27 and J is TRBJ1-1, with TRBD1 as a possible D gene (6 bases). V was clipped by 5 bases and J by 4 bases, with 14 bases between them. The germline CDR1 and CDR2 sequences are MNHEY and SMNVEV (reference sequence). The CDR3 loop spans 14 amino acids. CDR3 in amino acids: CASSPQRGGTEAFF. The CDR3 region has the DNA TGTGCCAGCAGTCCACAGAGGGGGGGCACTGAAGCTTTCTTT.

This clonotype was seen ten or more times. V usage is TRBV19 and J usage is TRBJ2-7, with 7 bases that match TRBD1. CDR1 LNHDA and CDR2 SQIVND come from the germline V gene (reference sequence). Trimming took 4 bases from V and 3 from J; bases not matched to a gene: 9. The length of the CDR3 is 15 residues. The CDR3 reads CASSKGDRKVYEQYF. CDR3 coding DNA: TGTGCCAGTAGTAAAGGGGACAGAAAAGTCTACGAGCAGTACTTC.

This clonotype was found many times. The rearrangement uses TRBV7-2 and TRBJ2-1; D is uncertain. The CDR3 is 15 residues long. The germline gives CDR1 SGHTA, CDR2 FQGNSA. Trimming stripped 0 bases from V and 0 bases from J, with 6 bases between. The CDR3 here is CASSLASSSYNEQFF. The CDR3 DNA follows: TGTGCCAGCAGCTTAGCGTCGAGCTCCTACAATGAGCAGTTCTTC.

This clonotype appeared many times. The chain uses TRBV5-8 and TRBJ1-5; TRBD1 matches at 8 bases. Trimming cost V 2 bases and J 4 bases; bases outside gene matches: 5. Per germline, CDR1 SGHTS and CDR2 YDEGEE. This CDR3 spans 15 amino acids. CDR3: CASSLIDRGNQPQHF. The CDR3 nucleotides are TGTGCCAGCAGCTTAATCGACAGGGGAAATCAGCCCCAGCATTTT.

The chain links TRBV5-1 to TRBJ2-1; D possibly matches TRBD1 or TRBD2 (5 bases each). The CDR3 extends over 16 amino acids. Trimming stripped 0 bases from V and 0 bases from J, with 10 bases between. Germline CDR1 reads SGHRS; CDR2 reads YFSETQ. In nucleotides, the CDR3 is TGCGCCAGCAGCTTGGCTGGGGGAATCTCCTACAATGAGCAGTTCTTC. It yields the protein CASSLAGGISYNEQFF. The full variable domain, rest sourced from reference TRBV5-1 and TRBJ2-1, is KAGVTQTPRYLIKTRGQQVTLSCSPISGHRSVSWYQQTPGQGLQFLFEYFSETQRNKGNFPGRFSGRQFSNSRSEMNVSTLELGDSALYLCASSLAGGISYNEQFFGPGTRLTVL.

CDR3 region: CASKGGQGRTDTQYF. The CDR3, as DNA: TGTGCCAGCAAGGGGGGACAGGGGCGCACAGATACGCAGTATTTT. The V call is TRBV6-1, the J call TRBJ2-3; 10 bases match TRBD1. CDR1 is MNHNS, CDR2 SASEGT, per germline. The CDR3 is made up of 15 amino acids. J lost 1 base, V lost 7 bases, and 5 bases had no gene match.

This clonotype has a count of ten or more. The chain employs TRBV6-5 and TRBJ2-1; D gene uncertain. This CDR3 region has 13 residues. Germline CDR1 reads MNHEY; CDR2 reads SVGAGI. The V end lost 2 bases, the J end lost 4 bases, and 6 bases lay between the germline ends. CDR3 coding DNA: TGTGCCAGCAGTTACGACCAGTACAATGAGCAGTTCTTC. Translated: CASSYDQYNEQFF.

In this sample, this clonotype turned up many times. The chain joins TRBV7-2 to TRBJ2-2; D not resolved. The V and J ends lost 6 bases and 1 base respectively, with 9 bases between them. Germline V gene sequence: CDR1 SGHTA, CDR2 FQGNSA. The CDR3 is 14 residues long. CDR3 nucleotide sequence: TGTGCCAGCAGACAGAGACAGAACACCGGGGAGCTGTTTTTT. Translation: CASRQRQNTGELFF.

The V and J genes are TRBV9 and TRBJ1-3, with a possible D match to TRBD1 (6 bases). The V end lost 0 bases, the J end lost 4 bases, and 8 bases lay between the germline ends. This CDR3 contains 14 residues. CDR1 SGDLS and CDR2 YYNGEE come from the germline V gene. CDR3: CASSVGGRGNTIYF. CDR3 nucleotide sequence: TGTGCCAGCAGCGTAGGGGGGCGAGGAAACACCATATATTTT.

This clonotype has at least ten counts. The CDR3 coding sequence is TGCAGCGTTGTGGCGGCAGGGCAGTACTTC. It translates to CSVVAAGQYF. V and J are TRBV29-1 and TRBJ2-7; D not certain. The length of the CDR3 is 10 residues. V dropped 4 bases and J dropped 9 bases, with 10 bases sitting between them. CDR1 and CDR2 (germline): SQVTM, ANQGSEA.

This clonotype was recorded many times. This chain links TRBV4-2 with TRBJ2-3; tentative D call: TRBD2 (5 bases). Trimming shortened V by 0 bases and J by 3 bases, and 7 bases separated the two germline ends. Germline V gives CDR1 LGHNA, CDR2 YNFKEQ. This CDR3 has 14 residues. CDR3 bases: TGTGCCAGCAGCCAAGACGAGGGAACAGATACGCAGTATTTT. This codes for CASSQDEGTDTQYF.

The gene calls are TRBV20-1 and TRBJ1-1; the D gene is possibly TRBD1 (6 bases). CDR3 length equals 14 residues. Trimming took 3 bases from V and 1 from J, leaving 12 bases between them. Germline loops: CDR1 DFQATT, CDR2 SNEGSKA (reference sequence). In DNA, the CDR3 is TGCAGTGCTAGGGACCCGGACAGGAACACTGAAGCTTTCTTT. This sequence encodes CSARDPDRNTEAFF.

The table lists this clonotype with many counts. The rearrangement uses TRBV3-1 and TRBJ1-4; D is undetermined. Trimming removed 0 bases at V and 0 bases at J, with 17 bases between. Per germline, CDR1 LGHDT and CDR2 YNNKEL (reference sequence). This CDR3 spans 19 amino acids. CDR3 DNA sequence: TGTGCCAGCAGCCAAGAATTCCGACTGACCAGAACAACTAATGAAAAACTGTTTTTT. The encoded protein is CASSQEFRLTRTTNEKLFF. Filled out from reference TRBV3-1 and TRBJ1-4, the complete variable domain reads DTAVSQTPKYLVTQMGNDKSIKCEQNLGHDTMYWYKQDSKKFLKIMFSYNNKELIINETVPNRFSPKSPDKAHLNLHINSLELGDSAVYFCASSQEFRLTRTTNEKLFFGSGTQLSVL.

This clonotype has ten or more counts. This chain links TRBV2 with TRBJ1-1; maybe TRBD1 (5 bases). Per germline, CDR1 SNHLY and CDR2 FYNNEI. CDR3 length: 11 amino acids. Trimming cost V 4 bases and J 8 bases, with 8 bases left between them. DNA of the CDR3: TGTGCCAGCAGTGTTAGACAGGAAGCTTTCTTT. Translating gives CASSVRQEAFF.

This clonotype has at least ten counts. The chain links TRBV30 to TRBJ2-5, with D perhaps matching TRBD1 (6 bases). V shed 1 base and J shed 4 bases, with 19 bases lying between them. The length of the CDR3 is 16 residues. Germline CDR1 reads GTSNPN; CDR2 reads SVGIG (reference sequence). The CDR3 sequence is CAWSDPKTGPGETQYF. CDR3 coding DNA: TGTGCCTGGAGTGACCCAAAGACAGGCCCGGGAGAGACCCAGTACTTC.

This clonotype was counted only a few times. The chain recombines TRBV20-1 with TRBJ1-6; D perhaps matches TRBD1 (5 bases). The CDR3 contains 13 residues. Deletions cut 5 bases from V and 9 bases from J, with 14 bases between. Germline CDR1 reads DFQATT; CDR2 reads SNEGSKA (reference sequence). CDR3 region: CSAEQAAGSPLHF. CDR3 nucleotides: TGCAGTGCTGAACAGGCGGCGGGTTCACCCCTCCACTTT.

A few counts support this clonotype. The chain joins TRBV28 to TRBJ1-2; D not certain. The V end was cut by 5 bases, the J end by 3 bases, with 7 bases between. CDR1 MDHEN and CDR2 SYDVKM come from the germline V gene. There are 12 residues in the CDR3. The CDR3 coding sequence is TGTGCCAGCAGTCCCCAAGACTATGGCTACACCTTC. Amino acid sequence: CASSPQDYGYTF.

Ten or more counts support this clonotype. The J gene is TRBJ2-3, the V gene TRBV28, with TRBD2 as a possible D gene (6 bases). CDR1 and CDR2 (germline): MDHEN, SYDVKM. This CDR3 is 12 amino acids long. The DNA of the CDR3 is TGTGCGGCAACTAGCTCCTACGATACGCAGTATTTT. It encodes CAATSSYDTQYF.

In its sample, this clonotype was seen many times. This chain joins TRBV11-2 and TRBJ2-5, with D unresolved. Trimming took 4 bases from V and 0 from J, leaving 12 bases between them. Germline lookup yields CDR1 SGHAT and CDR2 FQNNGV. The CDR3 spans 15 residues. CDR3 loop: CASSSSRRYQETQYF. DNA for the CDR3: TGTGCCAGCAGCTCCTCACGCAGATACCAAGAGACCCAGTACTTC.

This clonotype was counted ten times or more. J is TRBJ1-1 and V is TRBV12-3 or TRBV12-4; tentatively, D is TRBD1 (5 bases). V was trimmed by 8 bases and J by 7 bases, leaving 11 bases between them. This CDR3 has 11 amino acids. The CDR3 is CASGVGGEAFF. In DNA form, the CDR3 reads TGTGCCAGCGGTGTCGGGGGTGAAGCTTTCTTT.